This T cell receptor (beta chain) was captured by sequencing in a study of T cells after yellow fever vaccination. The germline V gene encodes CDR1 SGHNT and CDR2 YYREEE (reference sequence). Trimming took 3 bases from V and 6 from J; bases not matched to a gene: 15. CDR3 length: 18 residues. TCRdb fed the 5' RACE reads into MiXCR, producing one record per CDR3 protein. The sample carries approximately 250,000 distinct CDR3 sequences, roughly 4.8% recorded once. This clonotype was detected only a few times. The antigen remains undetermined. Study-level points and caveats: The booster response re-showed most primary clones: roughly 97% CD4, 88% CD8.

The sequence was collected from a man aged 18 to 35 who received the YFV17D yellow fever vaccine. The specimen comprised CD4+ T cells sorted from PBMCs, sampled on the day of the yellow fever booster vaccination. J is TRBJ2-1 and V is TRBV5-4; 10 bases align to TRBD2. CDR3 amino acids: CASSWTTLPSGGANEQFF. The CDR3 DNA follows: TGTGCCAGCAGCTGGACGACTCTCCCCAGCGGGGGGGCCAATGAGCAGTTCTTC.